Listed below are T cell receptor beta chains from one sample, sequenced in a study of blood T cells in healthy people across ages. TCRdb re-called the 5' RACE reads with MiXCR, one entry per CDR3 protein. The sample lists some 1.1 million distinct CDR3 sequences; under 40% were seen once. The sample taken for sequencing was blood. Receptors were obtained from a man younger than 30 in good health. CDR3s include the opening cysteine and the closing phenylalanine or tryptophan. The D gene is left open where the match is weak. Rows may omit the clone size; those that give it use once, few, many or a size class.

abundance	v_gene	d_gene	j_gene	CDR3nt	CDR3aa
NA	TRBV7-2	NA	TRBJ2-3	TGTGCCAGCAGCTTAGCTTCCCAGGGCCACACAGATACGCAGTATTTT	CASSLASQGHTDTQYF
NA	TRBV29-1	TRBD1	TRBJ2-3	TGCAGCGTGGGACAGGGGCCGTCTATTGGGACAGATACGCAGTATTTT	CSVGQGPSIGTDTQYF
once	TRBV4-3	NA	TRBJ1-4	TGCGCCAGCAGCCAAAACAGGGTCACTAATGAAAAACTGTTTTTT	CASSQNRVTNEKLFF
few	TRBV7-9	NA	TRBJ1-4	TGTGCCAGCACGAGGGGGTCTAATGAAAAACTGTTTTTT	CASTRGSNEKLFF
NA	TRBV25-1	NA	TRBJ2-3	TGTGCCAGCAGCCCCTACGGGAGCGCAGATACGCAGTATTTT	CASSPYGSADTQYF
NA	TRBV7-6	TRBD1	TRBJ1-1	TGTGCCAGCAGCTTAGTGGGACAGCACATTAACACTGAAGCTTTCTTT	CASSLVGQHINTEAFF
NA	TRBV5-6	TRBD1	TRBJ1-1	TGTGCCAGCAGCTTGGCTTTAACAGGGGGCATGTCGGACACTGAAGCTTTCTTT	CASSLALTGGMSDTEAFF
few	TRBV7-9	NA	TRBJ1-2	TGTGCCAGCAGCTTACTTTTACAGGGCCCTAACTATGGCTACACCTTC	CASSLLLQGPNYGYTF
NA	TRBV12-3/TRBV12-4	NA	TRBJ1-6	TGTGCCAGCAGCCTGGGGGGGGCGGGTTCACCCCTCCACTTT	CASSLGGAGSPLHF
once	TRBV27	NA	TRBJ2-2	TGTGCCAGCAGTCCTGGAACCGGTATTGGGCCCGGGGAGCTGTTTTTT	CASSPGTGIGPGELFF
NA	TRBV2	NA	TRBJ1-2	TGTGCCAGCACCAAAGAAAGAAGGTCAGCTAACTATGGCTACACCTTC	CASTKERRSANYGYTF
NA	TRBV21-1	NA	TRBJ2-4	TGTGCCAGCAGCAAAGTCGGAGGGGTAGTCAAAAACATTCAGTACTTC	CASSKVGGVVKNIQYF
NA	TRBV20-1	NA	TRBJ1-4	TGCGGTGCTAGTTGGGGGGGAACGACTAATGAAAAACTGTTTTTT	CGASWGGTTNEKLFF
few	TRBV6-1	NA	TRBJ1-6	TGTGCCAGCAGTGAAGGGACAGAGAATTCACCCCTCCACTTT	CASSEGTENSPLHF
NA	TRBV12-3/TRBV12-4	TRBD1	TRBJ2-1	TGTGCCAGCCACAGGGAGGACAGGGGTCCAGGTGAGCAGTTCTTC	CASHREDRGPGEQFF
NA	TRBV7-2	TRBD2	TRBJ2-1	TGTGCCAGCAGCGCCGGACGAGCGGGGGGGAATGAGCAGTTCTTC	CASSAGRAGGNEQFF
NA	TRBV7-9	TRBD1	TRBJ1-6	TGTGCCAGCAGCACAGGGACAGAGAAACATTCACCCCTCCACTTT	CASSTGTEKHSPLHF
once	TRBV11-1	TRBD1	TRBJ1-5	TGTGCCAGCAGCTTCTGGACAGGAGGGGGCAATCAGCCCCAGCATTTT	CASSFWTGGGNQPQHF
few	TRBV5-1	NA	TRBJ2-1	TGCGCCAGCAGCTTGGATGAGGCTAGCCTCAATGAGCAGTTCTTC	CASSLDEASLNEQFF
NA	TRBV7-9	NA	TRBJ1-2	TGTGCCAGCAGCTTAATCGCCCTAAGCGACTATGGCTACACCTTC	CASSLIALSDYGYTF
NA	TRBV2	NA	TRBJ1-2	TGTGCCGGAAGGGTTAACGCTGATGGCTACACCTTC	CAGRVNADGYTF
NA	TRBV20-1	NA	TRBJ1-4	TGCAGTGCTAGAGATCAAGGGTCCCTCCTGACTAATGAAAAACTGTTTTTT	CSARDQGSLLTNEKLFF
few	TRBV6-2/TRBV6-3	TRBD1	TRBJ1-5	TGTGCCACACACGCCGGGACAGGGTATCAGCCCCAGCATTTT	CATHAGTGYQPQHF
NA	TRBV24-1	NA	TRBJ2-2	TGTGCCACAAGCGGGACAATGAACACCGGGGAGCTGTTTTTT	CATSGTMNTGELFF
NA	TRBV27	NA	TRBJ2-5	TGTGCCAGCAGTTTCGTCCGGACGGACCAAGAGACCCAGTACTTC	CASSFVRTDQETQYF
few	TRBV6-5	NA	TRBJ2-7	TGTGCCAGCAGGTGGGACCAGAGCTCCTACGAGCAGTACTTC	CASRWDQSSYEQYF
NA	TRBV4-1	NA	TRBJ1-2	TGCGCCAGCAGCCAAGTGGGGGGCGCGATGAATGGCTGCACCTTC	CASSQVGGAMNGCTF
NA	TRBV7-2	NA	TRBJ1-4	TGTGCCAGCAGACCACATGGAAACTATGAAAAACTGTTTTTT	CASRPHGNYEKLFF